The 18 T cell receptor beta chains below all came from one sample that was sequenced in a study of blood T cell repertoires in COVID-19. The method was immunoSEQ multiplex PCR; TCRdb's version includes in-frame clones alone and lacks a portion of them. The sample yields a few hundred thousand clones, 88% seen once. The sample consisted of PBMCs or T cells enriched from blood (not recorded which). These receptors were obtained from a woman in her late teens or twenties who had been exposed to COVID-19.

This clone was seen just once. The chain recombines TRBV9 with TRBJ2-3, with 10 positions matching TRBD2. This CDR3 contains 16 residues. The germline V gene encodes CDR1 SGDLS and CDR2 YYNGEE. Trimming at V came to 0 bases and at J to 1 base, leaving 2 bases not matched to a gene. The CDR3 protein is CASSVERGGGTDTQYF. CDR3 DNA: TGTGCCAGCAGCGTAGAGCGGGGGGGAGGCACAGATACGCAGTATTTT. Drawing the rest from reference TRBV9 and TRBJ2-3, the complete variable domain is DSGVTQTPKHLITATGQRVTLRCSPRSGDLSVYWYQQSLDQGLQFLIQYYNGEERAKGNILERFSAQQFPDLHSELNLSSLELGDSALYFCASSVERGGGTDTQYFGPGTRLTVL.

The V call is TRBV6-5, the J call TRBJ1-4, with no clear D. The germline V and J ends were trimmed by 3 bases and 0 bases, with 5 bases remaining between them. In germline, CDR1 is MNHEY, CDR2 SVGAGI. The CDR3 has 14 residues. The CDR3 sequence: CASSYATTNEKLFF. The CDR3 region has the DNA TGTGCCAGCAGTTATGCGACAACTAATGAAAAACTGTTTTTT.

The chain carries TRBV30 and TRBJ2-7; D not certain. Germline lookup yields CDR1 GTSNPN and CDR2 SVGIG (reference sequence). V lost 2 bases and J lost 0, with 8 bases in between. This CDR3 is 13 amino acids long. CDR3 region: CAWSPQVSYEQYF. The CDR3, as DNA: TGTGCCTGGAGTCCTCAGGTCTCCTACGAGCAGTACTTC.

The chain couples TRBV5-1 to TRBJ1-4, with 7 bases identical to TRBD1. The J segment lost 2 bases and the V segment lost 4 bases, leaving 8 bases of the junction unmatched. The germline V gene encodes CDR1 SGHRS and CDR2 YFSETQ. The CDR3 is made up of 16 amino acids. This CDR3 is CASSKGGFRTNEKLFF. Here the CDR3 DNA reads TGCGCCAGCAGCAAAGGGGGCTTTAGGACTAATGAAAAACTGTTTTTT.

This rearrangement joins TRBV18 to TRBJ1-4; D unresolved. CDR3 length: 16 amino acids. Germline V CDR1 and CDR2: KGHSH, LQKENI. Trimming shortened V by 3 bases and J by 0 bases, and 11 bases separated the two germline ends. CDR3 coding DNA: TGTGCCAGCTCACCGGTCCTAACCTCAACTAATGAAAAACTGTTTTTT. This translates into CASSPVLTSTNEKLFF.

CDR3 sequence reads: CASSGQPTYEQYF. The CDR3 region has the DNA TGTGCCAGCAGTGGACAGCCCACCTACGAGCAGTACTTC. The V gene is TRBV12-3 or TRBV12-4, the J gene TRBJ2-7; D perhaps matches TRBD1 (6 bases). This CDR3 has 13 amino acids. Trimming shortened V by 5 bases and J by 2 bases, and 10 bases separated the two germline ends.

The CDR3 nucleotides are TGTGCCAGCAGTCACTCTGGAAACACCATATATTTT. Its protein is CASSHSGNTIYF. V usage is TRBV28 and J usage is TRBJ1-3; no clear D gene. V lost 5 bases and J lost 0, with 2 bases in between. The CDR3 runs 12 residues. Germline CDR1 and CDR2: MDHEN and SYDVKM.

The chain combines TRBV11-2 with TRBJ2-1; 13 nucleotides align to TRBD2. Trimming removed 8 bases from V and 1 base from J; junction bases left unmatched: 8. This CDR3 region has 17 residues. Germline CDR1 is SGHAT and CDR2 is FQNNGV. CDR3 DNA sequence: TGTGCCAGCTTGGGGACTAGCGGGATTGGGTCCTACAATGAGCAGTTCTTC. Translated: CASLGTSGIGSYNEQFF.

V usage is TRBV7-9 and J usage is TRBJ1-1; possible D gene TRBD1, 5 bases. CDR1 is SEHNR, CDR2 FQNEAQ, per germline (reference sequence). There are 15 residues in the CDR3. The V end was cut by 1 base, the J end by 6 bases, with 15 bases between. The CDR3 loop reads CASSLDSRVRAEAFF. CDR3 in DNA: TGTGCCAGCAGCTTAGACAGCAGGGTGAGAGCTGAAGCTTTCTTT.

The chain has TRBV12-3 or TRBV12-4 and TRBJ2-1; D gene unclear. V was shortened by 3 bases and J by 8 bases, with 11 bases between the two germline ends. The CDR3 contains 13 residues. CDR3 DNA: TGTGCCAGCAGTTTGGTACTATACGATGAGCAGTTCTTC. As protein: CASSLVLYDEQFF.

The chain has TRBV10-3 and TRBJ2-5, with 8 bases aligning to TRBD2. CDR3 length: 16 residues. The J segment lost 0 bases and the V segment lost 9 bases, leaving 12 bases of the junction unmatched. The germline V gene has CDR1 ENHRY and CDR2 SYGVKD. CDR3 nucleotide sequence: TGTGCCATTAGCGGGGACTCGGGGAGATACCAAGAGACCCAGTACTTC. Its translation: CAISGDSGRYQETQYF.

J is TRBJ2-7 and V is TRBV11-2; tentative D call: TRBD1 (5 bases). The CDR3 has 13 residues. CDR1 and CDR2 from the germline V gene are SGHAT and FQNNGV. V was clipped by 0 bases and J by 10 bases, with 13 bases between them. The CDR3 spells CASSLDFRAPQYF. DNA for the CDR3: TGTGCCAGCAGCTTAGATTTCAGGGCCCCTCAGTACTTC.

The chain uses TRBV6-4 and TRBJ2-7, with D possibly matching TRBD2 (5 bases). The germline V gene encodes CDR1 MRHNA and CDR2 SNTAGT. The CDR3 spans 14 residues. V shed 3 bases and J shed 0 bases, with 9 bases lying between them. The CDR3 bases are TGTGCCAGCAGTGATGCGGGTCGCTCCTACGAGCAGTACTTC. This gives the protein CASSDAGRSYEQYF.

The rearrangement joins TRBV25-1 to TRBJ2-3; unclear D gene. Germline CDR1 MGHDK, CDR2 SYGVNS. V was trimmed by 3 bases and J by 6 bases, leaving 16 bases between them. This CDR3 has 15 residues. CDR3 nucleotide sequence: TGTGCCAGCAGTGACCCCCGCTATCTCCCTGATACGCAGTATTTT. Protein: CASSDPRYLPDTQYF.

This clone came up a few times. V is TRBV5-5 and J is TRBJ1-5; tentatively, D is TRBD1 (5 bases). Germline CDR1 reads SGHKS; CDR2 reads YYEKEE (reference sequence). V was shortened by 1 base and J by 6 bases, with 23 bases between the two germline ends. The CDR3 covers 18 residues. The CDR3 nucleotides are TGTGCCAGCAGCTTGTCAGGAGGGCAGGGTCGAGGTGGTCAGCCCCAGCATTTT. It translates to CASSLSGGQGRGGQPQHF.

The chain joins TRBV5-8 to TRBJ2-7; D perhaps matches TRBD2 (5 bases). Trimming shortened V by 7 bases and J by 0 bases, and 20 bases separated the two germline ends. The germline V gene has CDR1 SGHTS and CDR2 YDEGEE. The CDR3 length is 16 residues. CDR3: CASAAAYSVPSYEQYF. The CDR3 DNA follows: TGTGCCAGCGCAGCGGCTTACAGCGTTCCCTCCTACGAGCAGTACTTC.

This chain connects TRBV15 to TRBJ2-2; the match to TRBD1 covers 9 bases. Trimming at V came to 4 bases and at J to 5 bases, leaving 5 bases not matched to a gene. There are 15 residues in the CDR3. Germline CDR1 and CDR2: LNHNV and YYDKDF (reference sequence). The DNA for the CDR3 is TGTGCCACCAGCACTACAGGGGGCATTACCGGGGAGCTGTTTTTT. Translation: CATSTTGGITGELFF.

The genes are TRBV9 and TRBJ2-1; D might be TRBD1 (5 bases). Germline V gene lookup returns CDR1 SGDLS and CDR2 YYNGEE. The V end lost 0 bases, the J end lost 3 bases, and 7 bases lay between the germline ends. This CDR3 comprises 14 residues. CDR3 in DNA: TGTGCCAGCAGCGTAGTCGACAGCTACAATGAGCAGTTCTTC. This translates into CASSVVDSYNEQFF.